Following are 10 T cell receptor beta chains from one sample sequenced in a study of blood T cell repertoires in COVID-19. TCRdb keeps only in-frame clones here, not all; method: immunoSEQ multiplex PCR. The sample comprises under 250,000 clones, 70% to 90% of which are singletons, and around 6.5% rests with the top ten. The sample taken for sequencing was peripheral blood. The receptors derive from a woman aged 55-75 years with active or convalescent COVID-19.

The V gene is TRBV18, the J gene TRBJ1-3, with 11 bases identical to TRBD1. In germline, CDR1 is KGHSH, CDR2 LQKENI. V lost 3 bases, J lost 2 bases, and 6 bases stayed unmatched. CDR3 size: 17 residues. Written as DNA, the CDR3 is TGTGCCAGCTCACCGCCTCCGGGACAGGGGGCTGGAAACACCATATATTTT. Its translation: CASSPPPGQGAGNTIYF.

The table lists this clone with a count of one. The V gene is TRBV7-9, the J gene TRBJ2-1, with 12 bases fitting TRBD2. CDR3 length: 16 amino acids. Per the germline V gene, CDR1 is SEHNR and CDR2 is FQNEAQ (reference sequence). Trimming cost V 4 bases and J 10 bases; bases outside gene matches: 11. CDR3 sequence (DNA): TGTGCCAGCAGCTCCTTTCTAGCGGGAGGGCCAAAAGAGCAGTTCTTC. Translating gives CASSSFLAGGPKEQFF.

This rearrangement joins TRBV29-1 to TRBJ2-3; TRBD2 aligns across 9 bases. The germline CDR1 and CDR2 sequences are SQVTM and ANQGSEA. Trimming at V came to 7 bases and at J to 5 bases, leaving 13 bases not matched to a gene. The CDR3 covers 15 residues. This CDR3 is CSGGRKRGVGDTQYF. The CDR3, as DNA: TGCAGCGGCGGTAGAAAGCGGGGGGTTGGAGATACGCAGTATTTT.

The sample holds one count of this clone. Additional DNA sequences in this sample encode the identical CDR3. The chain uses TRBV29-1 and TRBJ1-1; D is uncertain. The V gene's germline CDR1 is SQVTM and CDR2 ANQGSEA. Trimming took off 6 bases at V and 0 bases at J, with 8 bases between the two ends. The CDR3 consists of 12 residues. CDR3 sequence reads: CSVNRMNTEAFF. The CDR3, as DNA: TGCAGCGTGAACAGAATGAACACTGAAGCTTTCTTT.

This sequence joins TRBV5-1 and TRBJ1-1; no clear D. The CDR3 covers 15 residues. In germline, CDR1 is SGHRS, CDR2 YFSETQ. The V and J ends lost 5 bases and 4 bases respectively, with 18 bases between them. The CDR3 nucleotides read TGCGCCAGCAGTCCGAAGAGGGAGGTGGGCACTGAAGCTTTCTTT. Translated: CASSPKREVGTEAFF.

The V and J genes are TRBV6-1 and TRBJ1-5; D might be TRBD1 (5 bases). Germline values: CDR1 MNHNS, CDR2 SASEGT. The CDR3 has 14 amino acids. Trimming removed 2 bases at V and 6 bases at J, with 11 bases between. DNA for the CDR3: TGTGCCAGCAGTGAATCAGGGTCGACTCAGCCCCAGCATTTT. This sequence encodes CASSESGSTQPQHF.

This chain joins TRBV9 and TRBJ2-1, with 8 bases matching TRBD2. Germline V lookup: CDR1 SGDLS, CDR2 YYNGEE. The V segment lost 3 bases and the J segment 1 base; nucleotides outside the gene matches: 3. There are 15 residues in the CDR3. As DNA, the CDR3 is TGTGCCAGCAGCGCGGAGCGGGGGTCCTACAATGAGCAGTTCTTC. Protein sequence: CASSAERGSYNEQFF.

The rearrangement joins TRBV7-9 to TRBJ1-5, with 7 bases identical to TRBD1. This CDR3 has 15 amino acids. V lost 5 bases and J lost 7; bases outside the gene matches: 11. Germline lookup yields CDR1 SEHNR and CDR2 FQNEAQ (reference sequence). For the CDR3, the DNA is TGTGCCAGCAGCGGCCCGACAGGGACGCCGCAGCCCCAGCATTTT. This sequence encodes CASSGPTGTPQPQHF.

The chain employs TRBV4-1 and TRBJ1-5; TRBD1 is a possible D gene (6 bases). Trimming stripped 4 bases from V and 2 bases from J, with 15 bases between. Germline CDR1 reads MGHRA; CDR2 reads YSYEKL. The CDR3 has 16 amino acids. The CDR3 DNA follows: TGCGCCAGCAGCCCGGCCGGGGGGGGCGGCAATCAGCCCCAGCATTTT. It is translated as CASSPAGGGGNQPQHF.

This clone was picked up a small number of times. V usage is TRBV24-1 and J usage is TRBJ1-5, with D possibly TRBD1 on 6 matching bases. The CDR3 totals 14 residues. V gave up 4 bases and J gave up 7 bases, with 13 bases separating them. Looked up from germline, CDR1 is KGHDR and CDR2 is SFDVKD. The CDR3 sequence: CATSDALTGQPQHF. DNA of the CDR3: TGTGCCACCAGTGACGCTTTGACAGGCCAGCCCCAGCATTTT.